These T cell receptor beta chains were read from a single sample in a study of control samples from healthy donors and cancer patients. Using immunoSEQ multiplex PCR, the repertoire was profiled, and TCRdb retains in-frame clones only, with some absent. The sample holds 75,000 or so clones, about nine tenths seen once. The source material was PBMCs. These receptors were obtained from a man aged 55 to 70 with colorectal cancer. Each CDR3 is given without its conserved first and last residue.

v_gene,CDR3aa
TRBV19,ASSRGGAGTDTQY
TRBV7-9,ASSWDRGRADTQY
TRBV30,AWSEGQGYSGYT
TRBV27,ASSRDGNTGELF
TRBV25-1,ASSAGTEGRAF
TRBV18,ASSPAYRNTGELF
TRBV7-2,ASSSRQLAKNIQY
TRBV9,ASSTDGDTQY
TRBV15,ATSRDPRVEEKLF
TRBV15,ATSSGTATNIQY
TRBV21-1,ASSKVPEVPTAF
TRBV3-1/TRBV3-2,ASSQAGTRQKQETQY
TRBV6-5,ASGYSVWGTDTQY
TRBV18,ASSPFWGTAPDSPLH
TRBV5-1,ASSLAPSDRSFSYNSPLH
TRBV19,ASRDGTSQIYEQY
TRBV10-2,ASMDLQRSYEQY
TRBV4-3,ASSPRALPGNQPQH
TRBV5-5,ASSLVGRDPYEQY
TRBV5-1,ASSCVTGGGETQY
TRBV27,ASSLRGTGNYGYT
TRBV30,AWSVRSNQPQH
TRBV6-2/TRBV6-3,ASSWDYGYT
TRBV5-8,ASSPGTSGRDEQF
TRBV7-8,ASSLTGGLTNSYEQY
TRBV7-9,ASSQTPGQEETQY
TRBV2,ASSERSGVADTQY
TRBV24-1,ATSETNTGELF
TRBV6-4,ASSDGGAADTQY
TRBV6-5,ASSYSRDTGELF
TRBV5-5,ASSLGGQGTYEQY
TRBV19,ASSLSGTSGGFSYEQY
TRBV29-1,SVETGEQF
TRBV18,ASSPLMTGATPGDTQY
TRBV1,TSSQDSGRLLGYEQY
TRBV4-1,ASSQLAAPHQETQY
TRBV5-5,ASSFSPGQGIYEQY
TRBV4-3,ASSQDFGVYGYT
TRBV25-1,ASSDRGPNQPQH
TRBV5-5,ASSLWTGAYYEQY
TRBV9,ASSAGVIPNYGYT
TRBV5-4,ASSTHSYGYT
TRBV2,ASSETASNQPQH
TRBV2,ASSYRGGGQTQY
TRBV5-1,ASSTGWGEKNIQY
TRBV5-1,ASSLTGNESPLH